The next 21 T cell receptor beta chains were all read from a single sample in a study of preoperative IRX-2 immunotherapy in early breast cancer. Treatment described: preoperative locoregional IRX-2 cytokine immunotherapy. Measured with immunoSEQ multiplex PCR; TCRdb has only the in-frame clones, and not every one. This sample has some 35,000 clones, with around 82% found just once. This specimen was lymph node tissue, taken after IRX-2 immunotherapy. Every receptor here comes from a human donor with breast cancer.

CDR3 region: CATTDRTKNTEAFF. CDR3 bases: TGTGCCACCACGGACAGGACCAAGAACACTGAAGCTTTCTTT. The V gene is TRBV18, the J gene TRBJ1-1; 7 positions agree with TRBD1. CDR1 is KGHSH, CDR2 LQKENI, per germline. Germline trimming cut 10 bases from V and 1 base from J; bases unmatched to any gene: 9. This CDR3 comprises 14 residues.

This chain joins TRBV5-1 and TRBJ2-2, with 8 bases identical to TRBD2. The CDR3 runs 15 residues. CDR1 SGHRS and CDR2 YFSETQ come from the germline V gene. The J segment lost 7 bases and the V segment lost 1 base, leaving 6 bases of the junction unmatched. The CDR3 loop is CASSLYAGGVGELFF. The CDR3 coding sequence is TGCGCCAGCAGCTTGTACGCGGGGGGCGTCGGGGAGCTGTTTTTT.

V is TRBV11-3 and J is TRBJ1-6, with TRBD1 as a possible D gene (6 bases). Germline CDR1 reads SGHNT; CDR2 reads YENEEA. This CDR3 spans 17 amino acids. V lost 1 base, J lost 9 bases, and 19 bases lay in between. CDR3 region: CASSLVGGAGVGSPLHF. CDR3 sequence (DNA): TGTGCCAGCAGCTTAGTCGGTGGAGCAGGGGTGGGTTCACCCCTCCACTTT.

The chain employs TRBV6-8 and TRBJ2-4; the D call may be TRBD1 or TRBD2 (5 bases each). The V end was cut by 0 bases, the J end by 0 bases, with 12 bases between. Germline CDR1 is MNHGY and CDR2 is SAAAGT. The CDR3 sequence is 17 residues long. CDR3 protein: CASSYSLRGLAKNIQYF. The CDR3 DNA is TGTGCCAGCAGTTACTCGTTGAGGGGCCTAGCCAAAAACATTCAGTACTTC.

Points on this clone: One or more nucleotides could not be called with certainty, so the encoded amino acid is given as X. This chain uses TRBV6-8 with TRBJ1-1; D possibly corresponds to TRBD1 (5 bases). Per germline, CDR1 MNHGY and CDR2 SAAAGT. This CDR3 is built from 14 residues. With 6 bases removed from V and 7 bases from J, the gap between germline ends came to 18 bases. CDR3 region: CASRDXGLILEAFF. In DNA form, the CDR3 reads TGTGCCAGCAGGGATCRGGGACTCATACTTGAAGCTTTCTTT.

This rearrangement joins TRBV6-8 to TRBJ1-6, with a possible D match to TRBD1 (5 bases). Germline CDR1 reads MNHGY; CDR2 reads SAAAGT. The V end was cut by 2 bases, the J end by 10 bases, with 12 bases between. CDR3 length: 14 amino acids. CDR3 loop: CASSYEGMSSPLHF. The CDR3 DNA reads TGTGCCAGCAGTTACGAGGGGATGAGCTCACCCCTCCACTTT.

A few counts support this clone. The V call is TRBV30, the J call TRBJ2-6; TRBD1 matches 11 bases. Germline CDR1 and CDR2: GTSNPN and SVGIG (reference sequence). This CDR3 has 17 residues. Losses at the gene ends were 6 bases for V and 1 base for J; bases not matched to a gene: 8. The CDR3 sequence is CACWDRGYSSGANVLTF. For the CDR3, the DNA is TGTGCCTGTTGGGACAGGGGGTACTCGTCTGGGGCCAACGTCCTGACTTTC. Full variable domain (remainder filled in from reference TRBV30 and TRBJ2-6): SQTIHQWPATLVQPVGSPLSLECTVEGTSNPNLYWYRQAAGRGLQLLFYSVGIGQISSEVPQNLSASRPQDRQFILSSKKLLLSDSGFYLCACWDRGYSSGANVLTFGAGSRLTVL.

The rearrangement uses TRBV29-1 and TRBJ1-1; tentatively, D is TRBD1 (6 bases). Per the germline V gene, CDR1 is SQVTM and CDR2 is ANQGSEA. The CDR3 contains 12 residues. The germline V and J ends were trimmed by 6 bases and 4 bases, with 12 bases remaining between them. For the CDR3, the DNA is TGCAGCGTCCCCCGAGGGGGCACTGAAGCTTTCTTT. Its translation: CSVPRGGTEAFF.

The rearrangement joins TRBV12-5 to TRBJ2-1; 10 bases fit TRBD2. This CDR3 has 16 amino acids. Trimming cost V 3 bases and J 5 bases; bases outside gene matches: 7. Germline V lookup: CDR1 LGHNT, CDR2 FRNRAP. The CDR3 nucleotides read TGTGCTAGTGGTTTTCATTCTAGCGGGGGTAACAATGAGCAGTTCTTC. It encodes CASGFHSSGGNNEQFF.

V gene TRBV6-8 combines with J gene TRBJ1-1; 7 nucleotides match TRBD1. With V trimmed by 10 bases and J by 2 bases, 7 bases remained unmatched. The CDR3 covers 13 residues. In germline, CDR1 is MNHGY, CDR2 SAAAGT. The CDR3 DNA follows: TGTGCCATCAGACAGGGTAGAAACACTGAAGCTTTCTTT. Translated: CAIRQGRNTEAFF.

J is TRBJ1-1 and V is TRBV19; maybe TRBD1 (5 bases). CDR1 LNHDA and CDR2 SQIVND come from the germline V gene (reference sequence). Trimming took off 5 bases at V and 4 bases at J, with 17 bases between the two ends. The CDR3 loop spans 15 amino acids. The CDR3 is CASSPPRQLFTEAFF. DNA for the CDR3: TGTGCCAGTAGTCCACCTCGACAGTTGTTCACTGAAGCTTTCTTT.

This chain uses TRBV28 with TRBJ1-1; D unclear. This CDR3 has 15 amino acids. Germline V gene sequence: CDR1 MDHEN, CDR2 SYDVKM. Between the trimmed V and J ends, which lost 2 bases and 6 bases, there was a span of 16 bases. CDR3 residues: CASSLDITPRAEAFF. The CDR3 DNA reads as TGTGCCAGCAGTTTAGATATAACACCTCGGGCTGAAGCTTTCTTT. The whole variable domain, filled in from reference TRBV28 and TRBJ1-1, reads DVKVTQSSRYLVKRTGEKVFLECVQDMDHENMFWYRQDPGLGLRLIYFSYDVKMKEKGDIPEGYSVSREKKERFSLILESASTNQTSMYLCASSLDITPRAEAFFGQGTRLTVV.

This clone was counted a few times. This chain links TRBV6-8 with TRBJ1-1; D remains unclear. V lost 7 bases, J lost 1 base, and 10 bases lay in between. The CDR3 contains 13 residues. Germline V gives CDR1 MNHGY, CDR2 SAAAGT. CDR3: CASTRPQNTEAFF. Written as DNA, the CDR3 is TGTGCCAGCACCCGTCCTCAGAACACTGAAGCTTTCTTT.

This clone has just one count. This chain joins TRBV11-3 and TRBJ1-2; weak D call: TRBD1 (5 bases). V was clipped by 3 bases and J by 4 bases, with 12 bases between them. The germline CDR1 and CDR2 sequences are SGHNT and YENEEA. The CDR3 sequence is 14 residues long. CDR3 DNA sequence: TGTGCCAGCAGCTTTGGTACCGGGACCTATGGCTACACCTTC. Translated: CASSFGTGTYGYTF.

V usage is TRBV19 and J usage is TRBJ2-7; possibly TRBD1 for D (6 bases). CDR3 length: 16 residues. V was cut by 3 bases and J by 0 bases, with 15 bases left in between. Looked up from germline, CDR1 is LNHDA and CDR2 is SQIVND (reference sequence). DNA of the CDR3: TGTGCCAGTAGTATTCTACACCGGGACAACTCCTACGAGCAGTACTTC. Translating gives CASSILHRDNSYEQYF.

The chain couples TRBV18 to TRBJ1-6; the match to TRBD1 covers 7 bases. V gave up 2 bases and J gave up 8 bases; unmatched junction bases: 3. CDR3 size: 14 residues. Germline V lookup: CDR1 KGHSH, CDR2 LQKENI. For the CDR3, the DNA is TGTGCCAGCTCACCATTAGACAGGGATTCACCCCTCCACTTT. It is translated as CASSPLDRDSPLHF.

The rearrangement uses TRBV7-6 and TRBJ1-2; D might be TRBD1 (6 bases). The V and J ends lost 4 bases and 11 bases respectively, with 23 bases between them. From germline, CDR1 is SGHVS and CDR2 FNYEAQ. The length of the CDR3 is 15 residues. The CDR3 coding sequence is TGTGCCAGCAGCTCATGGGCGGGACACCTCTCTTCTTACACCTTC. Translation: CASSSWAGHLSSYTF.

This clone showed up just a few times. The chain is built from TRBV11-3 and TRBJ1-4, with 9 bases matching TRBD1. V was pared by 3 bases and J by 4 bases, with 12 bases of the junction left unmatched. The germline V gene has CDR1 SGHNT and CDR2 YENEEA. This CDR3 spans 18 amino acids. This chain's CDR3 is CASSLRGQGRGINEKLFF. The CDR3 coding sequence is TGTGCCAGCAGCTTGAGAGGACAGGGGAGAGGAATTAATGAAAAACTGTTTTTT.

The rearrangement links TRBV11-3 to TRBJ1-1; D remains unclear. V dropped 6 bases and J dropped 8 bases, with 19 bases sitting between them. CDR3 length: 14 residues. Germline V gene data show CDR1 as SGHNT and CDR2 as YENEEA. CDR3: CASRPLMGATEAFF. The CDR3 region has the DNA TGTGCCAGCAGGCCTTTGATGGGAGCCACCGAAGCTTTCTTT.

This clone came up a few times. The chain recombines TRBV6-8 with TRBJ2-7; possible D gene TRBD1, 5 bases. The CDR3 has 14 residues. Germline lookup yields CDR1 MNHGY and CDR2 SAAAGT. V lost 6 bases and J lost 1, with 13 bases in between. The CDR3, as DNA: TGTGCCAGCAGCGTTGAGACAGATTCCTACGAGCAGTACTTC. Translating gives CASSVETDSYEQYF.

The gene calls are TRBV28 and TRBJ1-2; the match to TRBD1 covers 9 bases. There are 15 residues in the CDR3. Per the germline V gene, CDR1 is MDHEN and CDR2 is SYDVKM. V shed 5 bases and J 7 bases; nucleotides not matched to a gene: 11. The CDR3 loop reads CASSLLIQGAFGYTF. The CDR3 coding sequence is TGTGCCAGCAGTCTTCTAATACAGGGGGCTTTTGGCTACACCTTC.